This passage covers 3 T cell receptor beta chains from one sample sequenced in a study of brain T cells in children with intractable seizures. Measured with immunoSEQ multiplex PCR; TCRdb has only the in-frame clones, and not every one. Of 100,000 to 120,000 clones detected, 85% to 95% appear once; the ten largest clones hold roughly 4%. Sequences were derived from peripheral blood, sampled at surgery. The source of these receptors is a boy in the first two years of life with hemimegalencephaly and intractable seizures.

This clone was detected once. CDR3 loop: CASSPTNWGGDEAFF. CDR3 DNA sequence: TGTGCCAGCAGTCCAACGAACTGGGGGGGGGATGAAGCTTTCTTT. The chain is built from TRBV28 and TRBJ1-1; a weak D match, TRBD1 (5 bases). V was trimmed by 5 bases and J by 7 bases, leaving 20 bases between them. Per germline, CDR1 MDHEN and CDR2 SYDVKM. CDR3 size: 15 residues.

The chain uses TRBV27 and TRBJ1-1, with D possibly matching TRBD1 (5 bases). Per germline, CDR1 MNHEY and CDR2 SMNVEV (reference sequence). This CDR3 comprises 14 residues. V lost 3 bases and J 1 base, leaving 9 bases between the germline ends. The CDR3 loop reads CASSFGARNTEAFF. CDR3 bases: TGTGCCAGCAGTTTTGGGGCGAGGAACACTGAAGCTTTCTTT.

The J gene is TRBJ2-7, the V gene TRBV10-3; maybe TRBD1 (6 bases). With 3 bases removed from V and 2 bases from J, the gap between germline ends came to 11 bases. Germline CDR1 reads ENHRY; CDR2 reads SYGVKD. CDR3 length equals 14 residues. The CDR3 coding sequence is TGTGCCATCAGTGACTTGGACAGAACCTACGAGCAGTACTTC. This codes for CAISDLDRTYEQYF.